The rows below give T cell receptor beta chains drawn from one sample of a study of beta chain features in type 1 diabetes. Profiling relied on immunoSEQ multiplex PCR, and the TCRdb table lists in-frame clones only, not all of them. The table includes 300,000 to 350,000 clones, 8% detected once. The sequenced sample was central memory CD4+ T cells from blood. The receptors were sampled from a young woman in good health. Each CDR3 is given with its conserved first and last residue. Fields, in order: D gene, V gene, clone size, J gene, CDR3 protein, CDR3 DNA. D genes are given only for firm matches. Expanded clones are given a class, and other clones once, few, many or no size at all.

>TRBD1|TRBV27|few|TRBJ2-1
CASSLFSVMTDRAYNEQFF
TGTGCCAGCAGTTTATTCTCGGTGATGACGGACAGGGCCTACAATGAGCAGTTCTTC
>.|TRBV5-1|many|TRBJ1-1
CASSSGHLDTEAFF
TGCGCCAGCAGCTCGGGACACCTGGACACTGAAGCTTTCTTT
>.|TRBV15|few|TRBJ2-7
CATSRATGGSYEQYF
TGTGCCACCAGCAGAGCGACAGGCGGCTCCTACGAGCAGTACTTC
>.|TRBV7-6|few|TRBJ2-1
CASSFRGTSPKYNEQFF
TGTGCCAGCAGCTTCCGAGGGACAAGTCCAAAATACAATGAGCAGTTCTTC
>.|TRBV11-3|few|TRBJ2-1
CASSFFISSYNEQFF
TGTGCCAGCAGCTTTTTTATTAGCTCCTACAATGAGCAGTTCTTC
>.|TRBV27|few|TRBJ2-1
CASSLGRHEQFF
TGTGCCAGCAGTTTGGGGAGGCATGAGCAGTTCTTC
>.|TRBV7-2|.|TRBJ2-1
CASSLDWAAGTYNEQFF
TGTGCCAGCAGCTTAGATTGGGCCGCGGGTACCTACAATGAGCAGTTCTTC
>.|TRBV4-3|.|TRBJ2-1
CASSQQVSAQEQFF
TGCGCCAGCAGCCAACAAGTTAGCGCACAGGAGCAGTTCTTC
>.|TRBV7-8|.|TRBJ1-3
CASTLAYKRRSSGNTIYF
TGTGCCAGCACCCTTGCATACAAAAGACGGAGCTCTGGAAACACCATATATTTT
>.|TRBV4-2|few|TRBJ2-7
CASSQFGQQAYEQYF
TGTGCCAGCAGCCAATTCGGACAGCAAGCCTACGAGCAGTACTTC
>.|TRBV2|.|TRBJ1-5
CASRGDTYQPQHF
TGTGCCAGCAGGGGGGACACTTATCAGCCCCAGCATTTT
>.|TRBV4-1|.|TRBJ2-5
CASSQGGERWETQYF
TGCGCCAGCAGCCAAGGCGGGGAGAGATGGGAGACCCAGTACTTC
>.|TRBV18|.|TRBJ2-5
CASSPLSEGPQYF
TGTGCCAGCTCACCATTGTCGGAGGGGCCCCAGTACTTC
>.|TRBV5-1|few|TRBJ1-2
CASSLLRGDGYTF
TGCGCCAGCAGCTTGCTCAGGGGAGATGGCTACACCTTC
>.|TRBV18|few|TRBJ2-5
CASSLGSQETQYF
TGTGCCAGCTCACTAGGGTCCCAAGAGACCCAGTACTTC
>TRBD1|TRBV19|many|TRBJ2-1
CASSISGTGNYNEQFF
TGTGCCAGTAGTATTTCCGGGACAGGGAACTACAATGAGCAGTTCTTC
>TRBD1|TRBV5-8|.|TRBJ2-7
CASARDRSYEQYF
TGTGCCAGCGCTAGGGACAGATCCTACGAGCAGTACTTC
>TRBD2|TRBV9|.|TRBJ2-3
CASSIGTSGTTDTQYF
TGTGCCAGCAGCATCGGGACTAGCGGGACCACAGATACGCAGTATTTT
>.|TRBV19|.|TRBJ2-1
CASSAVSFYNEQFF
TGTGCCAGTAGTGCGGTCTCTTTCTACAATGAGCAGTTCTTC
>TRBD1|TRBV7-3|many|TRBJ1-2
CASSSGQGGGYTF
TGTGCCAGCAGCTCCGGACAGGGCGGCGGCTACACCTTC
>.|TRBV19|.|TRBJ2-2
CASSIRGGNTGELFF
TGTGCCAGTAGTATACGCGGGGGCAACACCGGGGAGCTGTTTTTT
>TRBD1|TRBV6-6|many|TRBJ1-2
CASSTGQGHGGYTF
TGTGCCAGCAGCACCGGACAGGGGCATGGTGGCTACACCTTC
>.|TRBV28|few|TRBJ1-2
CASSLLDSNYGYTF
TGTGCCAGCAGTTTATTGGACAGTAACTATGGCTACACCTTC
>.|TRBV2|.|TRBJ2-3
CASIGTGVVDTQYF
TGTGCCAGCATTGGGACGGGAGTTGTAGATACGCAGTATTTT
>.|TRBV7-8|.|TRBJ1-5
CASSLNAHSNQPQHF
TGTGCCAGCAGCTTAAACGCGCATAGCAATCAGCCCCAGCATTTT
>.|TRBV15|.|TRBJ2-1
CATSRDLSEQFF
TGTGCCACCAGCAGAGATCTTAGTGAGCAGTTCTTC
>.|TRBV13|few|TRBJ2-3
CASSLSGSLDTQYF
TGTGCCAGCAGCTTATCGGGATCGCTGGATACGCAGTATTTT
>TRBD2|TRBV6-7|few|TRBJ2-7
CASSYLLAAYEQYF
TGTGCCAGCAGTTACTTACTAGCGGCCTACGAGCAGTACTTC
>TRBD2|TRBV4-2|few|TRBJ2-3
CASSHRLLAEGTDTQYF
TGTGCCAGCAGCCACCGCCTCCTAGCGGAGGGCACAGATACGCAGTATTTT
>.|TRBV27|.|TRBJ2-7
CASSEAMSYEQYF
TGTGCCAGCAGTGAGGCAATGTCCTACGAGCAGTACTTC
>TRBD2|TRBV6-5|few|TRBJ2-1
CASSAGGSLDEQFF
TGTGCCAGCTCAGCTGGCGGGAGTCTTGATGAGCAGTTCTTC
>.|TRBV28|few|TRBJ2-5
CASSFTGTAKQQYF
TGTGCCAGCAGCTTCACCGGGACTGCCAAACAGCAGTACTTC
>.|TRBV28|.|TRBJ2-7
CASSLGGYEQYF
TGTGCCAGCAGTTTGGGGGGTTACGAGCAGTACTTC
>TRBD2|TRBV10-3|.|TRBJ2-2
CAISSGLAGDTGELFF
TGTGCCATCAGTTCCGGACTAGCGGGAGACACCGGGGAGCTGTTTTTT
>.|TRBV6-1|few|TRBJ2-3
CASREAGAGTDTQYF
TGTGCCAGCAGGGAAGCGGGCGCGGGCACAGATACGCAGTATTTT
>TRBD2|TRBV6-6|.|TRBJ2-7
CASSPRVTSGDYEQYF
TGTGCCAGCAGTCCGCGAGTGACTAGCGGGGATTACGAGCAGTACTTC
>.|TRBV7-2|few|TRBJ2-2
CASSYYTERGGELFF
TGTGCCAGCAGCTACTACACAGAGAGGGGCGGGGAGCTGTTTTTT
>.|TRBV28|.|TRBJ1-5
CASSWRSNQPQHF
TGTGCCAGCAGTTGGCGGAGCAATCAGCCCCAGCATTTT
>.|TRBV28|.|TRBJ2-4
CASSFGGATKNIQYF
TGTGCCAGCAGTTTTGGCGGCGCGACCAAAAACATTCAGTACTTC
>.|TRBV5-6|many|TRBJ2-1
CASSLVDEQFF
TGTGCCAGCAGCTTAGTAGATGAGCAGTTCTTC
>TRBD2|TRBV2|.|TRBJ2-1
CASSGLAGGMSSYNEQFF
TGTGCCAGCAGTGGGCTAGCGGGAGGAATGAGCTCCTACAATGAGCAGTTCTTC
>.|TRBV4-3|few|TRBJ2-5
CASSQEGKGTQYF
TGCGCCAGCAGCCAAGAGGGGAAGGGGACCCAGTACTTC
>.|TRBV7-2|few|TRBJ1-2
CASSPSQQGGYTF
TGTGCCAGCAGCCCAAGCCAACAGGGAGGCTACACCTTC
>TRBD2|TRBV11-2|.|TRBJ2-1
CASSSTSGRYNEQFF
TGTGCCAGCAGCTCGACTAGCGGCCGGTACAATGAGCAGTTCTTC
>TRBD2|TRBV27|.|TRBJ2-1
CASSPRGAAGGLISHNEQFF
TGTGCCAGCAGTCCCAGGGGGGCAGCGGGAGGCCTAATATCTCACAATGAGCAGTTCTTC
>.|TRBV6-5|.|TRBJ1-5
CASSYSGQLNQPQHF
TGTGCCAGCAGTTACTCCGGGCAGCTTAATCAGCCCCAGCATTTT
>.|TRBV12-2|.|TRBJ1-5
CASRAGQGESQPQHF
TGTGCAAGTCGCGCGGGACAGGGGGAAAGTCAGCCCCAGCATTTT
>TRBD2|TRBV28|few|TRBJ2-7
CASSTSGGTDEQYF
TGTGCCAGCAGTACAAGCGGGGGTACGGACGAGCAGTACTTC
>.|TRBV29-1|.|TRBJ2-3
CSVALGLTDTQYF
TGCAGCGTTGCGTTGGGGCTGACAGATACGCAGTATTTT
>TRBD2|TRBV6-5|few|TRBJ2-7
CASIGTSGYEQYF
TGTGCCAGCATTGGGACTAGCGGCTACGAGCAGTACTTC
>TRBD1|TRBV7-9|few|TRBJ2-1
CASRINRGPSYNEQFF
TGTGCCAGCAGAATCAACAGGGGGCCCTCCTACAATGAGCAGTTCTTC
>.|TRBV19|few|TRBJ2-1
CASSIISRAGRNEQFF
TGTGCCAGTAGTATTATCAGTCGGGCAGGAAGGAATGAGCAGTTCTTC
>.|TRBV7-2|.|TRBJ2-7
CASSFAAGSYEQYF
TGTGCCAGCAGCTTTGCGGCAGGGTCCTACGAGCAGTACTTC
>TRBD2|TRBV19|few|TRBJ2-1
CASSILAGPSSYNEQFF
TGTGCCAGTAGTATTCTAGCGGGACCTAGCTCCTACAATGAGCAGTTCTTC
>.|TRBV4-3|.|TRBJ2-1
CASSPPRSGLDNEQFF
TGCGCCAGCAGCCCCCCCCGCAGCGGGTTAGACAATGAGCAGTTCTTC
>.|TRBV7-9|many|TRBJ2-3
CASSLSGFTDTQYF
TGTGCCAGCAGCTTATCCGGGTTCACAGATACGCAGTATTTT